The 4 T cell receptor beta chains below come from one sample, sequenced in a study of blood T cell repertoires in COVID-19 (TCRdb year 2020). The library was generated by the immunoSEQ multiplex PCR assay. The clones in this table, taken by TCRdb from immuneACCESS, are in-frame only. Not every clone is retained; where verified, under half of the shortfall comes from an unresolved V gene, and the cause of the rest is unknown. The sample includes roughly 150,000 clones, with 80% to 90% observed a single time. Jointly, the top ten make up over 12% of the sample. The sequenced sample consisted of peripheral blood. The receptors stem from a woman between 40 and 55 years old with acute or convalescent COVID-19.

This clone has just a few counts. The V and J genes are TRBV6-5 and TRBJ1-1; D is unclear. Germline-derived CDR1 and CDR2 are MNHEY and SVGAGI. The CDR3 extends over 13 amino acids. The V end was cut by 3 bases, the J end by 7 bases, with 12 bases between. The CDR3 sequence: CASSYQAVGEAFF. CDR3 in DNA: TGTGCCAGCAGTTATCAGGCCGTCGGTGAAGCTTTCTTT.

The V call is TRBV27, the J call TRBJ2-3, with 7 bases that match TRBD1. This CDR3 comprises 16 residues. Trimming took 6 bases from V and 0 from J; bases not matched to a gene: 9. The germline CDR1 and CDR2 sequences are MNHEY and SMNVEV (reference sequence). The CDR3 DNA sequence: TGTGCCAGCAGGAGAACGGACAGGCAAAGCACAGATACGCAGTATTTT. Protein product: CASRRTDRQSTDTQYF.

The V gene is TRBV5-8, the J gene TRBJ2-2; TRBD1 agrees at 7 bases. Germline V gives CDR1 SGHTS, CDR2 YDEGEE. The CDR3 runs 15 residues. V gave up 4 bases and J gave up 6 bases; unmatched junction bases: 9. CDR3 DNA sequence: TGTGCCAGCAGCCCAGGACAGGTTCATTCCGGGGAGCTGTTTTTT. Residues: CASSPGQVHSGELFF.

The chain recombines TRBV27 with TRBJ2-7; D might be TRBD2 (6 bases). V was cut by 10 bases and J by 0 bases, with 13 bases left in between. Germline V gene lookup returns CDR1 MNHEY and CDR2 SMNVEV (reference sequence). This CDR3 contains 13 residues. The chain's CDR3 is CAKRRGPSYEQYF. The CDR3 DNA reads TGTGCCAAAAGGCGGGGCCCCTCCTACGAGCAGTACTTC.